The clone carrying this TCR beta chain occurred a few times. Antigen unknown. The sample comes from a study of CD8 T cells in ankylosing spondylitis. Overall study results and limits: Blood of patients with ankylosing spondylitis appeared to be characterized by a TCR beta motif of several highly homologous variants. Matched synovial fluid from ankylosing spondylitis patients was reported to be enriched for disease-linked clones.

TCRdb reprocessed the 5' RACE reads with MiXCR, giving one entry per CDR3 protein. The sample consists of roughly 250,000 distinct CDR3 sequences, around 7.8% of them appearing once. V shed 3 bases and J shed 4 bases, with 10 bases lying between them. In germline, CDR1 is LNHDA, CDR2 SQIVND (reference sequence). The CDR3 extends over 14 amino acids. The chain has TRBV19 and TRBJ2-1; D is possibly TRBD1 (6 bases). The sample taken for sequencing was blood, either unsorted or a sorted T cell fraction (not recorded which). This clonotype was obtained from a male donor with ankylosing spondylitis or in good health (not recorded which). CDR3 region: CASSIKDSYNEQFF. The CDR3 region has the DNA TGTGCCAGTAGTATCAAGGACAGTTACAATGAGCAGTTCTTC.